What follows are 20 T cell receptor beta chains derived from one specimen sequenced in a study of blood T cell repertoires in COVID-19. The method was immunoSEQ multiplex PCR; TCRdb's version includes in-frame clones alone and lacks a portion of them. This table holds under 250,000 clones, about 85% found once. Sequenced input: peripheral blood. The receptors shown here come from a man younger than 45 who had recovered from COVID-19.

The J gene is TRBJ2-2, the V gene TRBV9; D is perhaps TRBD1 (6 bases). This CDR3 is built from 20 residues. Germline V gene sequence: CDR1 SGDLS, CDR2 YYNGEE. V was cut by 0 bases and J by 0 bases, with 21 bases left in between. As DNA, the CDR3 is TGTGCCAGCAGCGTAGATCCGGTTTCCAGGGGAACTACGAACACCGGGGAGCTGTTTTTT. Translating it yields CASSVDPVSRGTTNTGELFF.

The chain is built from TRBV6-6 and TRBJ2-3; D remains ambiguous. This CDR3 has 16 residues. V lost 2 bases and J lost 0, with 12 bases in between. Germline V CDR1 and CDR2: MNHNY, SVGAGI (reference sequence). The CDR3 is CASSYRRVSSTDTQYF. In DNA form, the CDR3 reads TGTGCCAGCAGTTACCGCCGGGTCTCTAGCACAGATACGCAGTATTTT.

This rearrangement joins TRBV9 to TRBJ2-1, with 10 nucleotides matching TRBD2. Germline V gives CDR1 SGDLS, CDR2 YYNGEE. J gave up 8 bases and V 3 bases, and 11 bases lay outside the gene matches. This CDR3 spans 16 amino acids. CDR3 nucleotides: TGTGCCAGCAGCGGAGGGAGCGGGGGGGCTTTTCATGAGCAGTTCTTC. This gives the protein CASSGGSGGAFHEQFF.

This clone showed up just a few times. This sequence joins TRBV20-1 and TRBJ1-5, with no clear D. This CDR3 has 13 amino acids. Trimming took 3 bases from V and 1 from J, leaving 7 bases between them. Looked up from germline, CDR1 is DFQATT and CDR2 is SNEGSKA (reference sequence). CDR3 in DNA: TGCAGTGCTAGTTCGGGGAGCAATCAGCCCCAGCATTTT. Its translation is CSASSGSNQPQHF.

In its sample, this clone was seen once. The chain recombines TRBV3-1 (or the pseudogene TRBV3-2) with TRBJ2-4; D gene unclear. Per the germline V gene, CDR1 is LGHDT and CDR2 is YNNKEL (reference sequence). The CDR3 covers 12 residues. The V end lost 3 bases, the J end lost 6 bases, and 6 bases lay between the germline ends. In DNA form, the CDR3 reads TGTGCCAGCAGCCACGAGGCAAACATTCAGTACTTC. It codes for CASSHEANIQYF.

The CDR3 spells CASGHTGSSGNTIYF. The CDR3 DNA reads TGTGCCAGCGGGCACACAGGGTCCTCTGGAAACACCATATATTTT. The V call is TRBV4-2, the J call TRBJ1-3, with a possible D match to TRBD1 (6 bases). V was trimmed by 8 bases and J by 0 bases, leaving 14 bases between them. The CDR3 loop spans 15 amino acids. Germline values: CDR1 LGHNA, CDR2 YNFKEQ.

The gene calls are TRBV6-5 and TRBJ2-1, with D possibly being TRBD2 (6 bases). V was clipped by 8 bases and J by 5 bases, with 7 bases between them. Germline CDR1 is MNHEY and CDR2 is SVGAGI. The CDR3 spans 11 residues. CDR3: CASGGNNEQFF. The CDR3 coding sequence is TGTGCCAGCGGGGGGAACAATGAGCAGTTCTTC.

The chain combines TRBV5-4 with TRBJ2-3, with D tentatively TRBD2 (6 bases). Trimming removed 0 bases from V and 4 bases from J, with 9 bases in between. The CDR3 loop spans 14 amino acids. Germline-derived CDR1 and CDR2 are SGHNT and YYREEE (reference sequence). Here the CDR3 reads CASSLGWGADTQYF. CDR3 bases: TGTGCCAGCAGCTTGGGATGGGGGGCAGATACGCAGTATTTT.

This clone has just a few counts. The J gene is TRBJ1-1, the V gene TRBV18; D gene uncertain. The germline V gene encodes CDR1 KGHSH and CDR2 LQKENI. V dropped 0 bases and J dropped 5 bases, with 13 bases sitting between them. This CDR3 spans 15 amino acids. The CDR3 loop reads CASSPPWESRTEAFF. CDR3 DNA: TGTGCCAGCTCACCACCGTGGGAGAGTAGGACTGAAGCTTTCTTT.

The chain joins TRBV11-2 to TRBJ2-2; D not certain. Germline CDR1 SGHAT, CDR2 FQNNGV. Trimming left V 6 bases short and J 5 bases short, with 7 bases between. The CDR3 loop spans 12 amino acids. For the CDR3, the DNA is TGTGCCAGCAGACGACTGACCGGGGAGCTGTTTTTT. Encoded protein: CASRRLTGELFF.

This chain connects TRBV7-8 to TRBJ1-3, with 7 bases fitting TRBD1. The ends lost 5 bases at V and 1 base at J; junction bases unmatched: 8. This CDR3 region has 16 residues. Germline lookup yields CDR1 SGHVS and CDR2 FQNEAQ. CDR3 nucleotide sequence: TGTGCCAGCAGCCTCTTAGGGACAGCTTCTGGAAACACCATATATTTT. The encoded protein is CASSLLGTASGNTIYF.

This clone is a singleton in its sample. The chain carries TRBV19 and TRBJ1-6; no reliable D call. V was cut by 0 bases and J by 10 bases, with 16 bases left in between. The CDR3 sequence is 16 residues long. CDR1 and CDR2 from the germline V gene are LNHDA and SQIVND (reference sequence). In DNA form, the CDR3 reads TGTGCCAGTAGTATAGATCTCGAGGAATTTGGCTCACCCCTCCACTTT. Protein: CASSIDLEEFGSPLHF.

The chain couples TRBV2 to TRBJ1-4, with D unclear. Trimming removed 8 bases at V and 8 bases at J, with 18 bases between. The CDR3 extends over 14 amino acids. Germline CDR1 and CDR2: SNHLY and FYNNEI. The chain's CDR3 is CASSGSRGGEKLFF. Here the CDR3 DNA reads TGTGCCAGCTCGGGGTCGCGTGGAGGCGAAAAACTGTTTTTT.

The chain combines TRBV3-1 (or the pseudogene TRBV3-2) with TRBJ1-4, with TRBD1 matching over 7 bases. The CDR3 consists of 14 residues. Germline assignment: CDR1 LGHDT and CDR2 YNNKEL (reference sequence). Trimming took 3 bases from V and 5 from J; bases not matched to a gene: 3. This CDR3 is CASSQTGSNEKLFF. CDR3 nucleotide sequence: TGTGCCAGCAGCCAGACAGGGTCGAATGAAAAACTGTTTTTT.

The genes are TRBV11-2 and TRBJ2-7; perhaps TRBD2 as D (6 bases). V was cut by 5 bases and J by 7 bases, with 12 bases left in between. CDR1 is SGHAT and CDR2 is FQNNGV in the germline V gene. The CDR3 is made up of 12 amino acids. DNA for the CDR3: TGTGCCAGCAGCCGGGGGACCTTAGAGCAGTACTTC. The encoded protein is CASSRGTLEQYF.

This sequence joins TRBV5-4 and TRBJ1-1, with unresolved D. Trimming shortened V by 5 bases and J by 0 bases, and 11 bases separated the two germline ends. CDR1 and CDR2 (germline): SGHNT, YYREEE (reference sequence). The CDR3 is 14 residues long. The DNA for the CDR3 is TGTGCCAGCAGTTCTACTCGCATGAACACTGAAGCTTTCTTT. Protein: CASSSTRMNTEAFF.

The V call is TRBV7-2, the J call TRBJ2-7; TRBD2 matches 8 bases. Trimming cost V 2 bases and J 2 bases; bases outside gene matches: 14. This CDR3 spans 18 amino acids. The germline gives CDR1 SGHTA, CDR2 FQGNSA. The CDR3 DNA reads TGTGCCAGCAGCTTAACGGCGGGGGGCTTAAAGGGAACCTACGAGCAGTACTTC. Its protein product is CASSLTAGGLKGTYEQYF.

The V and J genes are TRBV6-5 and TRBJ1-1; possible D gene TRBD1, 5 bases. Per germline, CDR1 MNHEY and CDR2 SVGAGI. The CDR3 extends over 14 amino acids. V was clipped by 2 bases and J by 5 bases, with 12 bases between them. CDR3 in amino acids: CASSYRPGGTEAFF. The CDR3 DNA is TGTGCCAGCAGTTACAGGCCGGGGGGGACTGAAGCTTTCTTT.

In DNA, the CDR3 is TGTGCCAGCAGCCGCGGGGGGGCAGGACACACTGAAGCTTTCTTT. Amino acids: CASSRGGAGHTEAFF. The gene calls are TRBV7-6 and TRBJ1-1; perhaps TRBD1 as D (6 bases). This CDR3 has 15 amino acids. Trimming left V 5 bases short and J 3 bases short, with 16 bases between. Germline-derived CDR1 and CDR2 are SGHVS and FNYEAQ.

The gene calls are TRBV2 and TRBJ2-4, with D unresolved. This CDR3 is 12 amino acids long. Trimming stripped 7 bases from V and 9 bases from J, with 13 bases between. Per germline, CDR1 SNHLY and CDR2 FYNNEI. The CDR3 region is CASTRIGGIQYF. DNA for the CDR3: TGTGCCAGCACTAGGATTGGCGGCATTCAGTACTTC. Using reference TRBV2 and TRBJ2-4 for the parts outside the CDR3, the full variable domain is EPEVTQTPSHQVTQMGQEVILRCVPISNHLYFYWYRQILGQKVEFLVSFYNNEISEKSEIFDDQFSVERPDGSNFTLKIRSTKLEDSAMYFCASTRIGGIQYFGAGTRLSVL.